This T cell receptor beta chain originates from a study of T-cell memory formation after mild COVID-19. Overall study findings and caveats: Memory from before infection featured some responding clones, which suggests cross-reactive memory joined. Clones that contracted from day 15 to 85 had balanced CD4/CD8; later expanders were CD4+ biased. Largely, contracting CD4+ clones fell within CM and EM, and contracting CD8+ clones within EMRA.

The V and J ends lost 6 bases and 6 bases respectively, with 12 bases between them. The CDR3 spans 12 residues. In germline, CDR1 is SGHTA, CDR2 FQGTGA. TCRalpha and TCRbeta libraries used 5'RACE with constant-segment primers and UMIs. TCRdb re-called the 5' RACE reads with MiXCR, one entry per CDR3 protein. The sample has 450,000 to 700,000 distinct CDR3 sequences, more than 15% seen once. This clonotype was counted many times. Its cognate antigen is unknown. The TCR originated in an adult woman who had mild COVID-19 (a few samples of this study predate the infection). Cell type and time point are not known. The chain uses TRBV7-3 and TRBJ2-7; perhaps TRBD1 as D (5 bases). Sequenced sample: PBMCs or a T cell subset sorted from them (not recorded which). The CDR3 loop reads CASSFQGGEQYF. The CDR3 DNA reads TGTGCCAGCAGTTTCCAGGGTGGCGAGCAGTACTTC.